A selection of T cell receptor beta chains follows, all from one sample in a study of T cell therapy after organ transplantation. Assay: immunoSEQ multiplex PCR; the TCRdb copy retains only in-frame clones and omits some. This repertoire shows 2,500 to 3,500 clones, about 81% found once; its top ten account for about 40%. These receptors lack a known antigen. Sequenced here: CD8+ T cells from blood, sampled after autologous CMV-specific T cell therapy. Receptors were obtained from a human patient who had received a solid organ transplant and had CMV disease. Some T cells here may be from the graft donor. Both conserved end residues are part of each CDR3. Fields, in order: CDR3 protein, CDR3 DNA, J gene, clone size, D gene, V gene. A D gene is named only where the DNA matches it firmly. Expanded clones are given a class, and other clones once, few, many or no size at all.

CASSATDYTEAFF	TGTGCCAGCTCAGCGACGGATTACACTGAAGCTTTCTTT	TRBJ1-1	few	.	TRBV18
CASSELTNPPYGYTF	TGTGCCAGCAGTGAACTGACAAACCCGCCCTATGGCTACACCTTC	TRBJ1-2	.	.	TRBV6-1
CASSPRTGDEQYF	TGTGCCAGCAGCCCCCGGACAGGGGACGAGCAGTACTTC	TRBJ2-7	.	TRBD1	TRBV7-9
CSVEDGQSNYEQYF	TGCAGCGTTGAAGATGGGCAGTCAAACTACGAGCAGTACTTC	TRBJ2-7	.	.	TRBV29-1
CASSATDSPLHF	TGTGCCAGCAGCGCCACAGATTCACCCCTCCACTTT	TRBJ1-6	.	.	TRBV9
CAWSEGLNTEAFF	TGTGCCTGGAGTGAGGGATTGAACACTGAAGCTTTCTTT	TRBJ1-1	few	.	TRBV30
CASSQEAGGNTIYF	TGCGCCAGCAGCCAAGAGGCGGGGGGAAACACCATATATTTT	TRBJ1-3	.	.	TRBV4-1
CAGGTLYEQYF	TGTGCCGGAGGGACACTATACGAGCAGTACTTC	TRBJ2-7	.	.	TRBV6-5
CASSATGEAYEQYF	TGTGCCAGCAGTGCCACAGGTGAGGCCTACGAGCAGTACTTC	TRBJ2-7	.	.	TRBV28
CASSQEAMREVADTQYF	TGCGCCAGCAGCCAAGAGGCGATGAGGGAGGTGGCAGATACGCAGTATTTT	TRBJ2-3	.	.	TRBV4-3
CASSSPSTDTQYF	TGTGCCAGCAGCTCGCCTAGCACAGATACGCAGTATTTT	TRBJ2-3	.	.	TRBV7-9
CASEGTADEKLFF	TGTGCCAGCGAAGGGACAGCGGATGAAAAACTGTTTTTT	TRBJ1-4	.	TRBD1	TRBV2
CASSSGGGFAQYF	TGTGCCAGCAGTTCAGGGGGCGGGTTTGCCCAGTACTTC	TRBJ2-5	.	TRBD1	TRBV27
CASRPLQGARDEQYF	TGTGCCAGCAGACCACTACAGGGGGCAAGGGACGAGCAGTACTTC	TRBJ2-7	.	TRBD1	TRBV28
CASSVGQDTEAFF	TGTGCCAGCAGCGTGGGCCAAGACACTGAAGCTTTCTTT	TRBJ1-1	few	.	TRBV9
CASLGGSYEQYF	TGTGCCAGTCTCGGCGGATCCTACGAGCAGTACTTC	TRBJ2-7	.	.	TRBV6-6
CASSLWTNTGELFF	TGTGCCAGCAGTTTATGGACAAACACCGGGGAGCTGTTTTTT	TRBJ2-2	.	.	TRBV27
CASSQDSGVNTEAFF	TGCGCCAGCAGCCAAGATAGTGGGGTGAACACTGAAGCTTTCTTT	TRBJ1-1	few	.	TRBV4-3
CASSPGTGLEAFF	TGTGCCAGCAGTCCCGGGACAGGCCTTGAAGCTTTCTTT	TRBJ1-1	once	TRBD1	TRBV6-6
CASSSSLGLATDTQYF	TGTGCCAGCAGCTCATCGTTGGGACTAGCAACAGATACGCAGTATTTT	TRBJ2-3	.	TRBD2	TRBV11-2
CASSEALSERDGYTF	TGTGCCAGCAGTGAAGCGCTTTCGGAGAGGGATGGCTACACCTTC	TRBJ1-2	once	.	TRBV2
CASSPRYQPQHF	TGTGCCAGCAGCCCCAGGTATCAGCCCCAGCATTTT	TRBJ1-5	.	.	TRBV14